This TCR beta chain was identified in a study of blood T cell repertoires in COVID-19. Study at large: Spain, Italy and the United States supplied samples that represented acute and convalescent COVID-19.

The table came from immunoSEQ multiplex PCR; TCRdb's copy has only in-frame clones and leaves some out. This sample has 170,000 or so clones, with approximately 86% found just once. CDR1 is SGHTS, CDR2 YDEGEE, per germline. CDR3 size: 15 residues. V shed 3 bases and J shed 7 bases, with 17 bases lying between them. The sample holds a few counts of this clone. This receptor was obtained from a man aged 50 or older with active or convalescent COVID-19. The chain joins TRBV5-8 to TRBJ1-5; D not resolved. The sample was peripheral blood. CDR3 loop: CASSSKGGIGQPQHF. As DNA, the CDR3 is TGTGCCAGCAGCTCGAAGGGAGGGATAGGACAGCCCCAGCATTTT.